Reported below is one TCR beta chain. This clonotype was counted a few times. Its antigen specificity is not known. No clone much larger than this one lies a single base away; base qualities are absent. Trimming takes 1 base off V and 6 bases off J; junction bases not matched to a gene: 9. Sequences SGHVS (CDR1) and FNYEAQ (CDR2) are obtained from the germline V gene. Its CDR3 holds 15 amino acids, cysteine through phenylalanine. The retained sequence is limited to the CDR3, 45 bases, with the frame set at the first base. Total RNA was extracted from unfractionated whole blood collected in Tempus Blood RNA tubes. About 5 healthy volunteers were used as TCR sequencing controls and were bled at day 0, 2 weeks and 6 weeks. This sample stems from a study of human T cells and chemical hapten exposure (dated by TCRdb to the early 2020s). Background on the whole study: The libraries were sequenced as a pool, and the TCR yield per sample differed mostly because of small variations in library volumes within the pool. The study tracked peripheral blood TCR repertoire changes in vivo during primary and secondary sensitization to the hapten diphenylcyclopropenone (DPC) in alopecia patients. Both TCR alpha and TCR beta chains were sequenced from each blood RNA sample. What the research found in general, with its limitations: DPC sensitization did not change how many TCRs were above 1 in 1000 frequency, and no evidence was found of alterations in global repertoire structure. Repeated subsampling changed both the strength of the expansion versus patch-test correlation and the threshold at which that correlation became significant.

Library creation used 5' RACE. For sequencing, an Illumina MiSeq was employed. During library preparation, unique molecular identifiers were attached to individual cDNA molecules so that TCRs could be counted quantitatively and reproducibly. The original methods were these. A median of roughly 98,000 TCRs per sample was observed, with a range of about 23,224 to 690,600. V, J and CDR3 annotation of the TCR reads was carried out using the Decombinator software suite. For PS versus PT1 abundance plots, all samples were subsampled to the same number of TCRs (28,000). Expanded TCRs were defined as absent before sensitization and observed at least eight times at the 2-week time point. In-frame beta chains were kept once TCRdb had trimmed the public reads at Q25 with fastp and called clones with MiXCR. One record per CDR3 amino acid sequence lists the most common genes and DNA. What appears here as the V and J calls and clone size reflects TCRdb's work, not the paper's. Present in this sample are 130,000 or so distinct CDR3 sequences, over 3.5% of which were seen just once. In total, the top ten clones hold 1.3% to 1.5% of the sample.

Recombination joined TRBV7-6 with TRBJ2-7, and TRBD1 matches 7 of the central bases. This clonotype originated in a female donor in good health. The DNA sequence follows: TGTGCCAGCAGCTTAGTCACAGGGGACCCCTCCGAGCAGTACTTC. Its coded protein is CASSLVTGDPSEQYF.